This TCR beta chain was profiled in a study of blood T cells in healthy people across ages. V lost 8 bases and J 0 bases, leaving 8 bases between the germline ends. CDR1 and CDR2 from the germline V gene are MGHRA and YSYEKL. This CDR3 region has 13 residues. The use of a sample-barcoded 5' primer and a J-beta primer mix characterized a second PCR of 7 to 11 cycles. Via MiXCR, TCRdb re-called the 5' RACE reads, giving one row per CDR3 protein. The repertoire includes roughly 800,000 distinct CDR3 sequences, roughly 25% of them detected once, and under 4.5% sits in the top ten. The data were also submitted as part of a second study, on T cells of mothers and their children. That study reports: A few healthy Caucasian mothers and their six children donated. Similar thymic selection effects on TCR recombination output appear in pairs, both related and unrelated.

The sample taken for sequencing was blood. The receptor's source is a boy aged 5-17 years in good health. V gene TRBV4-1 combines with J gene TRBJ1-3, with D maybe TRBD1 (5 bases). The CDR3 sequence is CASGTVSGNTIYF. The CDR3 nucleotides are TGCGCCAGCGGGACGGTCTCTGGAAACACCATATATTTT.